These T cell receptor beta chains were read from a single sample in a study of blood T cell repertoires in COVID-19. Measured with immunoSEQ multiplex PCR; TCRdb has only the in-frame clones, and not every one. In the table there are over 150,000 clones, approximately 78% of which are singletons. Material: PBMCs or T cells enriched from blood (not recorded which). Receptors were obtained from a woman in her 50s who had recovered from COVID-19. Each CDR3 is given with its conserved first and last residue.

v_gene: TRBV7-2; j_gene: TRBJ1-6; CDR3aa: CASLPSSYNSPLHF
v_gene: TRBV5-3; j_gene: TRBJ2-7; CDR3aa: CARSLILADYEQYF
v_gene: TRBV5-8; j_gene: TRBJ1-1; CDR3aa: CASSRTTGHLNTEAFF
v_gene: TRBV5-1; j_gene: TRBJ1-3; CDR3aa: CASADVANSGNTIYF
v_gene: TRBV6-5; j_gene: TRBJ2-5; CDR3aa: CASSYSLGLTRETQYF
v_gene: TRBV28; j_gene: TRBJ2-3; CDR3aa: CASSFGDRGTQYF
v_gene: TRBV11-2; j_gene: TRBJ2-1; CDR3aa: CASSYRGHEQFF
v_gene: TRBV7-3; j_gene: TRBJ2-3; CDR3aa: CASSLVANTDTQYF
v_gene: TRBV30; j_gene: TRBJ2-7; CDR3aa: CASDSGSTYEQYF
v_gene: TRBV6-7; j_gene: TRBJ2-1; CDR3aa: CASSYTGTSRNEQFF
v_gene: TRBV5-6; j_gene: TRBJ1-5; CDR3aa: CASSFGTGDQPQHF
v_gene: TRBV21-1; j_gene: TRBJ2-3; CDR3aa: CASSKTGTGETDTQYF
v_gene: TRBV2; j_gene: TRBJ2-2; CDR3aa: CASSLRQASAGELFF
v_gene: TRBV7-2; j_gene: TRBJ2-4; CDR3aa: CASSLGREALNIQYF
v_gene: TRBV28; j_gene: TRBJ1-2; CDR3aa: CASSLTQGYGYTF
v_gene: TRBV2; j_gene: TRBJ2-2; CDR3aa: CASSEAGRETGELFF
v_gene: TRBV2; j_gene: TRBJ2-1; CDR3aa: CASSAQNAGNEQFF
v_gene: TRBV28; j_gene: TRBJ1-2; CDR3aa: CASSSDWGYTF
v_gene: TRBV19; j_gene: TRBJ2-5; CDR3aa: CASSTRKLAGQETQYF
v_gene: TRBV7-3; j_gene: TRBJ2-1; CDR3aa: CASSPTSGNYNEQFF
v_gene: TRBV12-3/TRBV12-4; j_gene: TRBJ1-1; CDR3aa: CASSLSSRGAFF
v_gene: TRBV11-3; j_gene: TRBJ2-3; CDR3aa: CASSHSGRGTDTQYF
v_gene: TRBV7-9; j_gene: TRBJ2-1; CDR3aa: CASSLTSVNEQFF
v_gene: TRBV30; j_gene: TRBJ2-1; CDR3aa: CAWSPVVGQQFF
v_gene: TRBV11-2; j_gene: TRBJ2-1; CDR3aa: CASSPGTGGYNEQFF
v_gene: TRBV5-4; j_gene: TRBJ2-3; CDR3aa: CASSLEATGADTQYF
v_gene: TRBV28; j_gene: TRBJ2-1; CDR3aa: CASSLFGLPYNEQFF
v_gene: TRBV5-6; j_gene: TRBJ1-1; CDR3aa: CASSHTGKGRFMNTEAFF
v_gene: TRBV19; j_gene: TRBJ2-1; CDR3aa: CASSTGGPGEQFF
v_gene: TRBV6-5; j_gene: TRBJ1-1; CDR3aa: CASSYLSGGRNTEAFF
v_gene: TRBV5-1; j_gene: TRBJ2-2; CDR3aa: CASSLSGLAVTNTGELFF
v_gene: TRBV24-1; j_gene: TRBJ2-5; CDR3aa: CATSDRGLAGETQYF
v_gene: TRBV27; j_gene: TRBJ2-1; CDR3aa: CASKQDGTGDNEQFF
v_gene: TRBV18; j_gene: TRBJ2-1; CDR3aa: CASSALLAGGSGEQFF
v_gene: TRBV18; j_gene: TRBJ1-1; CDR3aa: CASSPSTQGTEAFF
v_gene: TRBV18; j_gene: TRBJ1-5; CDR3aa: CASSPENGQGAGPQHF
v_gene: TRBV7-9; j_gene: TRBJ1-2; CDR3aa: CASSLGLGGQNGYTF
v_gene: TRBV3-1/TRBV3-2; j_gene: TRBJ2-3; CDR3aa: CASRLAGAPDTQYF
v_gene: TRBV2; j_gene: TRBJ1-4; CDR3aa: CASTSTAFNEKLFF
v_gene: TRBV5-6; j_gene: TRBJ2-1; CDR3aa: CASSLGLAGVREQFF
v_gene: TRBV28; j_gene: TRBJ1-1; CDR3aa: CASSFPTGGTEAFF
v_gene: TRBV19; j_gene: TRBJ2-1; CDR3aa: CASSLTTTTGEQFF
v_gene: TRBV15; j_gene: TRBJ2-2; CDR3aa: CATSRGDRDTGELFF